These 23 T cell receptor beta chains originate from one sample sequenced in a study of spatial heterogeneity in lung cancer. Their cognate antigens are unknown. Specified time point: sample taken at primary tumor resection. The study's findings and limits: One measure, the expanded intratumoral alpha and beta TCR count, tracked tumor mutation counts.

Via MiXCR, TCRdb re-called the 5' RACE reads, giving one row per CDR3 protein. This sample has some 97,000 distinct CDR3 sequences, with 3.5% to 5% found just once. Here the sequenced sample was lung tumor tissue, taken at surgery. The source is a male donor with early-stage non-small cell lung cancer.

This clonotype was seen more than once but under ten times. This could be a read error, since a much larger clone is one nucleotide away. The V and J genes are TRBV14 and TRBJ2-3, with D unclear. Germline CDR1 and CDR2: SGHDN and FVKESK. Trimming took 6 bases from V and 4 from J, leaving 5 bases between them. There are 11 residues in the CDR3. This chain's CDR3 is CASSIADTQYF. CDR3 nucleotides: TGTGCCAGCAGTATAGCAGATACGCAGTATTTT.

This clonotype has ten or more counts. V gene TRBV4-1 combines with J gene TRBJ2-1, with unresolved D. There are 15 residues in the CDR3. Germline CDR1 and CDR2: MGHRA and YSYEKL. Trimming left V 0 bases short and J 15 bases short, with 21 bases between. CDR3 residues: CASSQDPGTGRNPFF. The CDR3 nucleotides are TGCGCCAGCAGCCAAGATCCTGGTACTGGCCGGAACCCGTTCTTC.

This clonotype was observed many times. V usage is TRBV12-3 or TRBV12-4 and J usage is TRBJ1-2, with unresolved D. The ends were cut back, 5 bases at V and 4 bases at J, with 11 bases in the middle. The CDR3 covers 13 residues. The CDR3 DNA sequence: TGTGCCAGCAGTCTCCCCGGAGCCTATGGCTACACCTTC. It codes for CASSLPGAYGYTF.

In regard to this clonotype: A clone one base away is much larger, so this may be a read error. The CDR3 spells CASIGGAYNELFF. Written as DNA, the CDR3 is TGTGCCAGCATTGGGGGAGCATACAATGAGCTGTTCTTC. The chain links TRBV28 to TRBJ2-1; D possibly matches TRBD1 or TRBD2 (5 bases each). Germline CDR1 MDHEN, CDR2 SYDVKM. The CDR3 loop spans 13 amino acids.

In its sample, this clonotype was seen many times. The J gene is TRBJ1-1, the V gene TRBV5-6; D gene ambiguous. The CDR3 extends over 14 amino acids. Trimming took 0 bases from V and 2 from J, leaving 8 bases between them. Germline V gene lookup returns CDR1 SGHDT and CDR2 YYEEEE. CDR3: CASSLDGYNTEAFF. The CDR3, as DNA: TGTGCCAGCAGCTTGGATGGATACAACACTGAAGCTTTCTTT.

This clonotype was recorded many times. The chain joins TRBV18 to TRBJ2-7; D possibly uses TRBD1 or TRBD2 (5 bases each). CDR1 is KGHSH, CDR2 LQKENI, per germline. Trimming pared 0 bases from V and 2 bases from J, leaving 23 bases between. The CDR3 runs to 19 residues. CDR3 amino acids: CASSPPIPSGASRTYEQYF. CDR3 DNA sequence: TGTGCCAGCTCACCACCGATACCTTCCGGGGCTAGCAGAACCTACGAGCAGTACTTC.

Ten or more counts support this clonotype. The J gene is TRBJ2-5, the V gene TRBV29-1, with 7 positions matching TRBD1. The length of the CDR3 is 12 residues. Losses at the gene ends were 7 bases for V and 6 bases for J; bases not matched to a gene: 8. CDR1 is SQVTM and CDR2 is ANQGSEA in the germline V gene. The chain's CDR3 is CSGGTVMQTQYF. The DNA of the CDR3 is TGCAGCGGGGGGACAGTCATGCAGACCCAGTACTTC.

Ten or more counts support this clonotype. The rearrangement joins TRBV5-6 to TRBJ2-1; TRBD2 matches at 12 bases. This CDR3 spans 16 amino acids. V lost 3 bases to trimming and J lost 4 bases; unmatched junction nucleotides: 5. The germline gives CDR1 SGHDT, CDR2 YYEEEE. The CDR3: CASSSIGTSGYNEQFF. The CDR3 DNA follows: TGTGCCAGCAGCTCGATCGGGACTAGCGGGTACAATGAGCAGTTCTTC.

In its sample, this clonotype was seen many times. The CDR3 region is CASRVGTGVRQPQHF. The CDR3 nucleotides read TGTGCCTCTCGGGTAGGGACAGGGGTCCGACAGCCCCAGCATTTT. The V and J genes are TRBV10-3 and TRBJ1-5, with 10 bases fitting TRBD1. The CDR3 is 15 residues long. Germline CDR1 reads ENHRY; CDR2 reads SYGVKD. V dropped 11 bases and J dropped 7; count of bases not matched to a gene: 14.

At least ten counts were recorded for this clonotype. The rearrangement joins TRBV28 to TRBJ2-7; D possibly corresponds to TRBD1 (5 bases). V was shortened by 7 bases and J by 4 bases, with 14 bases between the two germline ends. From germline, CDR1 is MDHEN and CDR2 SYDVKM. The CDR3 sequence is 13 residues long. DNA for the CDR3: TGTGCCAGCATAGGGCAGGGATTTTACGAGCAGTACTTC. Its protein is CASIGQGFYEQYF.

This clonotype was observed many times. This chain uses TRBV5-6 with TRBJ2-5; 7 bases are a match to TRBD1. This CDR3 is 12 amino acids long. The J segment lost 8 bases and the V segment lost 1 base, leaving 2 bases of the junction unmatched. Germline CDR1 is SGHDT and CDR2 is YYEEEE. The chain's CDR3 is CASSLQGVTQYF. In DNA form, the CDR3 reads TGTGCCAGCAGCTTGCAGGGGGTAACCCAGTACTTC.

This clonotype was found many times. J is TRBJ2-3 and V is TRBV6-5; D gene ambiguous. Trimming removed 8 bases from V and 1 base from J, with 10 bases in between. Looked up from germline, CDR1 is MNHEY and CDR2 is SVGAGI. The CDR3 is 13 amino acids. The CDR3 sequence is CASVIPGTDTQYF. CDR3 nucleotide sequence: TGTGCCAGCGTGATACCGGGCACAGATACGCAGTATTTT.

This clonotype was seen many times. The gene calls are TRBV28 and TRBJ1-6; D perhaps matches TRBD1 (6 bases). Germline values: CDR1 MDHEN, CDR2 SYDVKM. Trimming stripped 5 bases from V and 6 bases from J, with 17 bases between. This CDR3 spans 16 amino acids. The CDR3 region is CASSLLGGPFNSPLHF. In DNA, the CDR3 is TGTGCCAGCAGTCTGCTGGGGGGGCCCTTTAATTCACCCCTCCACTTT.

This clonotype was picked up many times. The V and J genes are TRBV28 and TRBJ2-7, with a tentative D call TRBD1 (6 bases). Trimming stripped 6 bases from V and 2 bases from J, with 11 bases between. This CDR3 is built from 13 residues. Germline values: CDR1 MDHEN, CDR2 SYDVKM. The CDR3 sequence: CASSDRIPYEQYF. CDR3 DNA sequence: TGTGCCAGCAGCGACAGGATACCCTACGAGCAGTACTTC.

This clonotype was counted many times. The rearrangement links TRBV27 to TRBJ2-1; D gene ambiguous. The V end lost 7 bases, the J end lost 7 bases, and 17 bases lay between the germline ends. Germline CDR1 MNHEY, CDR2 SMNVEV (reference sequence). The CDR3 is 14 amino acids. The chain's CDR3 is CASTPSAWTNEQFF. CDR3 coding DNA: TGTGCCAGCACCCCAAGTGCTTGGACGAATGAGCAGTTCTTC.

This clonotype has a count of ten or more. The chain carries TRBV28 and TRBJ2-4; the match to TRBD2 covers 8 bases. V lost 4 bases and J lost 1; bases outside the gene matches: 0. The CDR3 consists of 14 residues. CDR1 and CDR2 (germline): MDHEN, SYDVKM. This CDR3 reads CASSSSGAKNIQYF. CDR3 nucleotide sequence: TGTGCCAGCAGTTCTAGCGGGGCCAAAAACATTCAGTACTTC.

This clonotype has a count of ten or more. The chain combines TRBV4-1 with TRBJ2-7; D is possibly TRBD1 or TRBD2 (5 bases each). V was pared by 4 bases and J by 2 bases, with 21 bases between. Looked up from germline, CDR1 is MGHRA and CDR2 is YSYEKL. The CDR3 is 17 amino acids. For the CDR3, the DNA is TGCGCCAGCAGCCTCCGAATGATAGGGGACGCTACCTACGAGCAGTACTTC. Translation: CASSLRMIGDATYEQYF.

This clonotype has just a few counts. This chain connects TRBV6-6 to TRBJ2-5, with a possible D match to TRBD1 (6 bases). The CDR3 has 15 amino acids. V lost 2 bases, J lost 3 bases, and 13 bases lay in between. Germline CDR1 is MNHNY and CDR2 is SVGAGI (reference sequence). The CDR3 DNA reads TGTGCCAGCAGTTACGGGGTGGGGGCCAAAGAGACCCAGTACTTC. This codes for CASSYGVGAKETQYF.

This clonotype occurred many times. V gene TRBV7-9 combines with J gene TRBJ2-7; D possibly corresponds to TRBD1 (5 bases). This CDR3 spans 14 amino acids. The V gene's germline CDR1 is SEHNR and CDR2 FQNEAQ (reference sequence). With 1 base removed from V and 3 bases from J, the gap between germline ends came to 10 bases. CDR3 loop: CASSLDWGHYEQYF. The CDR3 nucleotides are TGTGCCAGCAGCTTAGATTGGGGCCACTACGAGCAGTACTTC.

This chain links TRBV5-5 with TRBJ2-7; a weak D match, TRBD2 (6 bases). The V gene lost 5 bases and the J gene lost 2 bases, with 14 bases spanning the gap. This CDR3 is 14 amino acids long. Germline V gives CDR1 SGHKS, CDR2 YYEKEE (reference sequence). CDR3 sequence (DNA): TGTGCCAGCAGTGCCGGGACTCAGACCTACGAGCAGTACTTC. Translating gives CASSAGTQTYEQYF.

This clonotype was found many times. The gene calls are TRBV27 and TRBJ2-2; 8 bases are shared with TRBD2. Germline CDR1 MNHEY, CDR2 SMNVEV (reference sequence). CDR3 size: 14 residues. With 7 bases clipped from V and 4 bases from J, the junction kept 5 bases outside the gene matches. Here the CDR3 DNA reads TGTGCCAGCAAGCGGGGGCGAGTCACCGGGGAGCTGTTTTTT. Its protein product is CASKRGRVTGELFF.

This clonotype was seen repeatedly, ten times or more. The DNA for the CDR3 is TGTGCCAGCAGCCCTTTCGGAAACACCATATATTTT. Translated, it gives CASSPFGNTIYF. The chain joins TRBV12-3 or TRBV12-4 to TRBJ1-3; D gene unclear. The V end was cut by 6 bases, the J end by 4 bases, with 7 bases between. The CDR3 is 12 residues long.

This clonotype was seen repeatedly, ten times or more. The chain joins TRBV12-3 or TRBV12-4 to TRBJ1-2, with no clear D. The CDR3 totals 15 residues. The germline V and J ends were trimmed by 5 bases and 0 bases, with 13 bases remaining between them. DNA for the CDR3: TGTGCCAGCAGTACCCATCGGGAAGCTAACTATGGCTACACCTTC. Translating it yields CASSTHREANYGYTF.